The sequence of this TCR beta chain was determined in a study of siplizumab effects on memory and regulatory T cells (dated by TCRdb to about 2019). Regarding the complete study: Across 8 or 9 responder-stimulator pairs, paired mixed lymphocyte reactions were conducted with siplizumab at roughly 0.9 ug/mL and without drug. The effect of the anti-CD2 antibody siplizumab on alloreactive T-cell subsets was examined in allogeneic mixed lymphocyte reactions constructed from human PBMCs.

The CDR3 goes from the cysteine to the phenylalanine over 14 residues. Only the CDR3 region is kept as DNA, spanning 42 bases read in frame from base 1. The germline V gene (reference sequence) specifies SEHNR as CDR1 and FQNEAQ as CDR2. The junction shows trimming of 4 bases on V and 7 bases on J, plus 16 bases between the germline ends. Regarding this clone: Its antigen is still unknown. It has no much larger one-base neighbor in the sample; base qualities were not kept.

The protocol used for the library was the immunoSEQ multiplex PCR assay. The deep sequencing platform assayed roughly 10^5 TCR templates per sample. Genomic DNA extracted from sorted T cells was used for TCRbeta CDR3 sequencing. Regarding the original processing steps: The R programming language was used for clonal analysis of the TCRbeta CDR3 data. Alloreactive CD4+ and CD8+ clones were identified by comparing unstimulated samples to CFSE-low samples taken after the reaction. By matching sequences to the repertoires of sorted unstimulated Treg and non-Treg cells, each alloreactive CD4+ clone was assigned a regulatory or non-regulatory origin. In TCRdb, the immuneACCESS table is reduced to in-frame sequences with V and J assigned. These tables do not hold every clone; where another copy was compared, an unresolved V gene accounts for under half, and the others remain unexplained. That table furnishes V, J and clone size, whereas the DNA furnished D and trimming. The table for this sample lists approximately 20,000 clones; 44% of them were counted only once. The ten biggest clones cover 6% to 7% of the sample.

Cells in the mixed lymphocyte reaction were cultured together at 37 degrees C for 6 days. Responder PBMCs were labelled with CFSE and stimulator PBMCs with Violet Dye, then combined at a 1:1 ratio. Sorted unstimulated T cells and proliferating T cells recovered from mixed lymphocyte reactions underwent TCRbeta CDR3 sequencing. Fresh whole blood from fewer than 11 HLA-typed healthy donors was used to isolate PBMCs. For TCR sequencing, responder T cells that had proliferated and were CFSE-low were FACS-sorted once the mixed lymphocyte reaction was over. The research as a whole found: Unstimulated naive T cells appeared to be more diverse than memory T cells, and naive cells seemed to make a substantial contribution to the alloresponse. Because sequences below about 10^-5 frequency were poorly captured, only a minor fraction of alloreactive clones could be mapped to unstimulated subsets. Siplizumab significantly lowered the cumulative frequency of alloreactive sequences that could be traced to unstimulated CD4+ memory T cells. About 80-97% of proliferating CD4+ or CD8+ clones could not be given a naive or memory phenotype. Among mappable alloreactive CD4+ clones, the Treg-derived fraction averaged approximately 69% with siplizumab versus about 27% in control reactions. No functional confirmation was obtained for the suppressive function of proliferating Tregs from siplizumab cultures.

Recombination connected TRBV7-9 to TRBJ2-5, with TRBD2 tentatively as D gene (6 bases match). This TCR was recovered from a human donor in good health; the cells came from an allogeneic mixed lymphocyte reaction. Some clones in this sample may be carry-over from other donors' samples. Specimen: CFSE-low (dividing) CD4+ T cells sorted from an allogeneic mixed lymphocyte reaction. The DNA sequence is as follows: TGTGCCAGCAGCTCCCCCGGGACTCTTGGGACCCAGTACTTC. Its product reads: CASSSPGTLGTQYF.